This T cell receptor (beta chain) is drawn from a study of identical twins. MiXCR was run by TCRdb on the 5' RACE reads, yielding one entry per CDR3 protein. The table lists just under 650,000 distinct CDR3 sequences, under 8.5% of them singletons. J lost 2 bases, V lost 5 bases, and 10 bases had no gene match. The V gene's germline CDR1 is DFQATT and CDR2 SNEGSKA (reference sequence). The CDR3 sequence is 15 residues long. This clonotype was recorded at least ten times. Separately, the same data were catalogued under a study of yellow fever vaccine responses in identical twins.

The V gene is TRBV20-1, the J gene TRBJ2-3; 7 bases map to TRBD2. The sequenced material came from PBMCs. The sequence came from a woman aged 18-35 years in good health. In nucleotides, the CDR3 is TGCAGTGCTCCCCGGTGGGGGGGGGTCACAGATACGCAGTATTTT. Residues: CSAPRWGGVTDTQYF.